This TCR beta chain was identified during a study of CD8+ T cells in alopecia areata. The study's findings and limits: An increase in clonality over normal scalp was evident in lesional scalp, especially alopecia totalis/universalis. Sequencing of scalp tissue also captures the resident alphabeta T cells of normal skin.

J lost 1 base, V lost 6 bases, and 4 bases had no gene match. Germline CDR1 and CDR2: FNHDT and SITEND (reference sequence). This CDR3 has 15 residues. After isolation, RNA underwent reverse transcription to generate cDNA as the sequencing template. The data were produced by immunoSEQ multiplex PCR, yet TCRdb's version contains in-frame clones alone and is incomplete. The repertoire yields over 100,000 clones, none seen only once; the top ten contain 15% to 20%. This clone has a count of ten or more. Its antigen is undetermined. Genes here carry mouse names. The read ends 4 residues shy of where the CDR3 ends; the end is completed using the germline J gene.

This clonotype originated in a C3H/HeJ mouse with alopecia areata. The MHC haplotype of this mouse line is H2-k. The chain carries TRBV19 and TRBJ2-1, with 10 bases matching TRBD2. Specimen: lesional skin. CDR3 DNA (partial): TGTGCCAGCACCCCGGGACTGGGGAACTATGCT. Its translation is CASTPGLGNYA. The CDR3 in its entirety is CASTPGLGNYAEQFF.